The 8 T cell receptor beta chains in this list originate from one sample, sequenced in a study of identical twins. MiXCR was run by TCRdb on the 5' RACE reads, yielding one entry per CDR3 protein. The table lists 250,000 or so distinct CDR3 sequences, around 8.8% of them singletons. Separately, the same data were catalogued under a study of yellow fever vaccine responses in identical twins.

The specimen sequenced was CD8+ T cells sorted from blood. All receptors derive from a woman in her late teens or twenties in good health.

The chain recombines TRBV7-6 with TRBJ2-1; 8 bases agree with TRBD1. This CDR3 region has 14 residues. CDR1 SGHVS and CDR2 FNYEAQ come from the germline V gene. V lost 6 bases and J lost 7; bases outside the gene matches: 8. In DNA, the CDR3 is TGTGCCAGCAGGCCCGGACAGGGTGAGAATGAGCAGTTCTTC. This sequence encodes CASRPGQGENEQFF.

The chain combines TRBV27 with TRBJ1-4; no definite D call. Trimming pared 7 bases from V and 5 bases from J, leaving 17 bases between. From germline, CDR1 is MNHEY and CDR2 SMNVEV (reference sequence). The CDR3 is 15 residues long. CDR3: CASTFMPVRNEKLFF. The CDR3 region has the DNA TGTGCCAGCACATTTATGCCGGTTAGGAATGAAAAACTGTTTTTT. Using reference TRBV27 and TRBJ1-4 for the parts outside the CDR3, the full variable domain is EAQVTQNPRYLITVTGKKLTVTCSQNMNHEYMSWYRQDPGLGLRQIYYSMNVEVTDKGDVPEGYKVSRKEKRNFPLILESPSPNQTSLYFCASTFMPVRNEKLFFGSGTQLSVL.

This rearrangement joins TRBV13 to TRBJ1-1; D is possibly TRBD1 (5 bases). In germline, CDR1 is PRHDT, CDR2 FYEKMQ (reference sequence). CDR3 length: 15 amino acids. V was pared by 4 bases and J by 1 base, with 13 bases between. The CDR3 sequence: CASSSAGAGNTEAFF. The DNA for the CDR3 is TGTGCCAGCAGCTCCGCCGGGGCTGGGAACACTGAAGCTTTCTTT.

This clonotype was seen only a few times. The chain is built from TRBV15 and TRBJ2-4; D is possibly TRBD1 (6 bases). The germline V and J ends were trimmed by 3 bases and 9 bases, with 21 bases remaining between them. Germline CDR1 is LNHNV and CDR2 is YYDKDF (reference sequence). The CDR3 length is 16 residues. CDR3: CATSSQDSPELGIQYF. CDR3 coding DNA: TGTGCCACCAGCAGCCAGGACAGCCCCGAACTAGGCATTCAGTACTTC.

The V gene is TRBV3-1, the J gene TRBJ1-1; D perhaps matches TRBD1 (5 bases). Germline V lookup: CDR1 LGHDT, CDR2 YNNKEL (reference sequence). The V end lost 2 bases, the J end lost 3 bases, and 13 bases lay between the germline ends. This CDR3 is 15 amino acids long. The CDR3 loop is CASSQPGNVYTEAFF. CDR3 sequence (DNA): TGTGCCAGCAGCCAACCAGGGAACGTATACACTGAAGCTTTCTTT.

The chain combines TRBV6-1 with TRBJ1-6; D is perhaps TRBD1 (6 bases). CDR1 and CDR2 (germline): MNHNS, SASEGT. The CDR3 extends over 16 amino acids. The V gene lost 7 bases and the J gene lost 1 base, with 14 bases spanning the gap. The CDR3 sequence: CASTSPRGSYNSPLHF. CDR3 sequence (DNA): TGTGCCAGCACCTCACCTAGGGGGTCCTATAATTCACCCCTCCACTTT.

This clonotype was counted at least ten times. CDR3 region: CASMGWDEQFF. The CDR3 bases are TGTGCCAGCATGGGTTGGGATGAGCAGTTCTTC. This sequence joins TRBV27 and TRBJ2-1, with no clear D. The CDR3 is made up of 11 amino acids. CDR1 MNHEY and CDR2 SMNVEV come from the germline V gene (reference sequence). V gave up 7 bases and J gave up 8 bases, with 9 bases separating them.

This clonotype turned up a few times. CDR3 region: CASSPGLAGVGGETQYF. The CDR3, as DNA: TGTGCCAGCAGTCCAGGACTAGCGGGGGTTGGGGGGGAGACCCAGTACTTC. The rearrangement links TRBV12-3 or TRBV12-4 to TRBJ2-5; 13 nucleotides agree with TRBD2. V was pared by 5 bases and J by 5 bases, with 11 bases of the junction left unmatched. This CDR3 spans 17 amino acids.